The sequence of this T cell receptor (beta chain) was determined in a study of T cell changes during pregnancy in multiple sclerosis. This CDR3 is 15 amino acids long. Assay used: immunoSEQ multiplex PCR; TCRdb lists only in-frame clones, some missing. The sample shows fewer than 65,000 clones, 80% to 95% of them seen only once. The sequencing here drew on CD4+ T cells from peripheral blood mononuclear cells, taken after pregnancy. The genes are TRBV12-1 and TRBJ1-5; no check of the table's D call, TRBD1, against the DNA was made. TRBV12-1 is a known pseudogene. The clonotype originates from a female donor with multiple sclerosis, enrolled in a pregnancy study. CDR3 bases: TGTGCCAGCAGCCCTGACAGGGTTAGCAATCAGCCCCAGCATTTT. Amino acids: CASSPDRVSNQPQHF.